The entry below describes one T cell receptor (beta chain). This sample stems from a study of blood T cell repertoires in COVID-19. From germline, CDR1 is SGDLS and CDR2 YYNGEE. The CDR3 contains 14 residues. The trim removed 1 base at V and 8 bases at J, leaving 6 bases unmatched. Produced via immunoSEQ multiplex PCR; TCRdb's table is partial and in-frame only. The table has about 260,000 clones, around nine tenths seen once. The TCR sequence derives from a woman aged 70-85 years with COVID-19, enrolled during active disease. Material: peripheral blood. The J gene is TRBJ1-2, the V gene TRBV9, with 9 nucleotides matching TRBD1. CDR3 DNA sequence: TGTGCCAGCAGCGTACTGGGACAGGGAGTCGGCTACACCTTC. Translating gives CASSVLGQGVGYTF.